Given below is one T cell receptor (beta chain) in context. Antigen unknown. There are 14 residues in the CDR3. CDR1 is SGHTA and CDR2 is FQGNSA in the germline V gene. Unmatched junction bases numbered 2, after V lost 5 bases and J lost 0 bases. This sample was taken from a study of OX40 agonist ivuxolimab in advanced cancers. Produced via immunoSEQ multiplex PCR; TCRdb's table is partial and in-frame only. The sample has under 40,000 clones, around 81% seen once. Study-level results: It was also the case that some nonresponders had low normalized T-cell clonal expansion.

Here the sequenced sample was CD4+ or CD8+ T cells sorted from blood, taken in a trial of the OX40 agonist ivuxolimab. The rearrangement links TRBV7-2 to TRBJ2-5, with 8 bases that match TRBD1. This receptor was identified in an adult with an advanced solid tumor such as melanoma, head and neck, liver or kidney cancer. CDR3 residues: CASSRDRYQETQYF. The CDR3 nucleotides read TGTGCCAGCAGCCGGGACAGGTACCAAGAGACCCAGTACTTC.